This T cell receptor (beta chain) came from a study of vaccination effects on CD4 cells after COVID-19. The table came from immunoSEQ multiplex PCR; TCRdb's copy has only in-frame clones and leaves some out. Among about 38,000 clones listed, around 67% were seen once. Note on this clone: Its specificity is unknown.

Prior to sequencing, the ViraFEST assay stimulated PBMC with viral peptide pools, which expanded the antigen-specific CD4+ T cells. Isolating CD4+ T cells followed more than 9 days of culture. According to the study, vaccine recipients showed no prior SARS-CoV-2 infection and negative nucleocapsid antibodies. Half of the medium was exchanged for IL-2 medium on both days 3 and 7. The clonotype comes from a human donor who received a COVID-19 vaccine. The sample in question was CD4+ T cells from PBMCs cultured with SARS-CoV-2 spike peptides, obtained before COVID-19 vaccination.

CDR3 sequence reads: CASSDGEGGTEAFF. Here the CDR3 DNA reads TGTGCCAGCAGTGACGGGGAGGGGGGCACTGAAGCTTTCTTT. The rearrangement joins TRBV6-4 to TRBJ1-1; D possibly corresponds to TRBD1 (6 bases). The CDR3 runs to 14 residues. V was shortened by 2 bases and J by 4 bases, with 11 bases between the two germline ends. Per the germline V gene, CDR1 is MRHNA and CDR2 is SNTAGT.